The 32 T cell receptor beta chains presented below share a single source sample, sequenced in a study of siplizumab effects on memory and regulatory T cells. Profiled with immunoSEQ multiplex PCR; TCRdb holds only in-frame clones, not every one. The sample contains 50,000 to 75,000 clones, 95% to 98% of which appear only once. Sequenced sample: naive CD8+ T cells sorted from blood. The receptor source for this set is a human donor in good health.

This chain joins TRBV15 and TRBJ1-6; possible D gene TRBD1, 5 bases. Germline lookup yields CDR1 LNHNV and CDR2 YYDKDF (reference sequence). The CDR3 is 13 residues long. V was shortened by 5 bases and J by 14 bases, with 16 bases between the two germline ends. The CDR3 DNA follows: TGTGCCACCAGCCCGGGACGGTCTTTCGCCCTCCACTTT. Protein product: CATSPGRSFALHF. Full variable domain (missing parts from reference TRBV15 and TRBJ1-6): DAMVIQNPRYQVTQFGKPVTLSCSQTLNHNVMYWYQQKSSQAPKLLFHYYDKDFNNEADTPDNFQSRRPNTSFCFLDIRSPGLGDTAMYLCATSPGRSFALHFGNGTRLTVT.

This chain uses TRBV4-3 with TRBJ2-3; 14 bases fit TRBD2. The germline CDR1 and CDR2 sequences are LGHNA and YSLEER. This CDR3 has 17 amino acids. V dropped 0 bases and J dropped 3; count of bases not matched to a gene: 2. CDR3 nucleotide sequence: TGCGCCAGCAGCCAAGAGGGGACTAGCGGGGGTACAGATACGCAGTATTTT. This encodes CASSQEGTSGGTDTQYF.

The chain links TRBV9 to TRBJ2-3, with no clear D. Trimming removed 1 base from V and 0 bases from J, with 3 bases in between. CDR3 size: 13 residues. Germline V gene data show CDR1 as SGDLS and CDR2 as YYNGEE. The CDR3 sequence: CASSVPSTDTQYF. CDR3 bases: TGTGCCAGCAGCGTACCCAGCACAGATACGCAGTATTTT.

The rearrangement joins TRBV9 to TRBJ2-7; possible D gene TRBD1, 6 bases. Per germline, CDR1 SGDLS and CDR2 YYNGEE. Trimming shortened V by 4 bases and J by 3 bases, and 11 bases separated the two germline ends. The CDR3 consists of 13 residues. CDR3 residues: CASSPGQFYEQYF. CDR3 in DNA: TGTGCCAGCAGCCCCGGACAGTTCTACGAGCAGTACTTC.

The chain employs TRBV11-2 and TRBJ2-5; TRBD2 matches 12 bases. The V segment lost 6 bases and the J segment 5 bases; nucleotides outside the gene matches: 7. This CDR3 region has 15 residues. The germline V gene encodes CDR1 SGHAT and CDR2 FQNNGV. The CDR3 loop is CASRQTSGGSETQYF. The CDR3 nucleotides read TGTGCCAGCAGGCAGACTAGCGGGGGATCGGAGACCCAGTACTTC.

The rearrangement links TRBV5-1 to TRBJ2-5; D may be TRBD2 (5 bases). Between the trimmed V and J ends, which lost 6 bases and 2 bases, there was a span of 14 bases. CDR3 length equals 14 residues. Germline values: CDR1 SGHRS, CDR2 YFSETQ. DNA for the CDR3: TGCGCCAGCACCACGCATTCGGGGCAAGAGACCCAGTACTTC. This translates into CASTTHSGQETQYF.

The chain uses TRBV14 and TRBJ2-7, with D perhaps TRBD2 (5 bases). The germline V gene has CDR1 SGHDN and CDR2 FVKESK. The CDR3 is made up of 17 amino acids. V lost 3 bases and J lost 0, with 18 bases in between. This CDR3 reads CASSHGVPGISSYEQYF. CDR3 coding DNA: TGTGCCAGCAGCCATGGGGTCCCCGGGATTAGCTCCTACGAGCAGTACTTC.

CDR3 sequence reads: CASTGGELFF. The CDR3 DNA follows: TGTGCCAGTACTGGGGGGGAGCTGTTTTTT. The rearrangement joins TRBV19 to TRBJ2-2; D gene unclear. Trimming took off 7 bases at V and 8 bases at J, with 5 bases between the two ends. Germline V lookup: CDR1 LNHDA, CDR2 SQIVND (reference sequence). The CDR3 spans 10 residues.

V is TRBV28 and J is TRBJ2-3, with 10 bases aligning to TRBD2. The CDR3 has 15 residues. Unmatched junction bases numbered 3, after V lost 2 bases and J lost 4 bases. Germline CDR1 and CDR2: MDHEN and SYDVKM. CDR3 in amino acids: CASSLGSGGADTQYF. DNA for the CDR3: TGTGCCAGCAGTTTAGGAAGCGGGGGGGCAGATACGCAGTATTTT.

V and J are TRBV7-9 and TRBJ1-2; no reliable D call. Trimming shortened V by 6 bases and J by 4 bases, and 9 bases separated the two germline ends. CDR1 is SEHNR and CDR2 is FQNEAQ in the germline V gene (reference sequence). CDR3 length: 12 amino acids. The chain's CDR3 is CASRLDVYGYTF. The DNA for the CDR3 is TGTGCCAGCAGACTGGACGTCTATGGCTACACCTTC.

V is TRBV7-6 and J is TRBJ1-1; 7 nucleotides line up with TRBD1. J lost 4 bases, V lost 3 bases, and 5 bases had no gene match. Germline values: CDR1 SGHVS, CDR2 FNYEAQ. The CDR3 extends over 14 amino acids. The CDR3 spells CASSLETGLTEAFF. CDR3 nucleotide sequence: TGTGCCAGCAGCTTGGAGACAGGGCTCACTGAAGCTTTCTTT.

Comments on this clone: Other DNA sequences within the sample encode an identical CDR3. The J gene is TRBJ2-7, the V gene TRBV27; D unresolved. The ends were cut back, 2 bases at V and 2 bases at J, with 7 bases in the middle. The CDR3 consists of 13 residues. Germline V lookup: CDR1 MNHEY, CDR2 SMNVEV (reference sequence). CDR3 region: CASSLTATYEQYF. For the CDR3, the DNA is TGTGCCAGCAGTTTAACGGCAACCTACGAGCAGTACTTC.

The chain is built from TRBV19 and TRBJ2-2; possibly TRBD1 for D (6 bases). Trimming cost V 7 bases and J 13 bases, with 16 bases left between them. Per the germline V gene, CDR1 is LNHDA and CDR2 is SQIVND (reference sequence). The CDR3 loop spans 12 amino acids. The DNA of the CDR3 is TGTGCCAGTACACAGGGCCAATTAGGGCTGTTTTTT. Translation: CASTQGQLGLFF.

The CDR3 DNA reads TGTGCCAGCAACCTCGGGACACCATCCTACAATGAGCAGTTCTTC. As protein: CASNLGTPSYNEQFF. The chain couples TRBV27 to TRBJ2-1, with a tentative D call TRBD1 (6 bases). Germline values: CDR1 MNHEY, CDR2 SMNVEV (reference sequence). V dropped 7 bases and J dropped 1 base, with 14 bases sitting between them. CDR3 length: 15 residues.

This chain uses TRBV9 with TRBJ1-2; 10 nucleotides line up with TRBD1. V lost 3 bases and J lost 4; bases outside the gene matches: 9. The CDR3 is 16 amino acids. From germline, CDR1 is SGDLS and CDR2 YYNGEE. As DNA, the CDR3 is TGTGCCAGCAGCGCCATGACAGGGGGCGCCGTCTATGGCTACACCTTC. Translating it yields CASSAMTGGAVYGYTF.

This sequence joins TRBV5-2 and TRBJ2-7; the table's D gene call, TRBD1, was not cross checked with the DNA. TRBV5-2 is a pseudogene. The CDR3 consists of 14 residues. The CDR3 bases are TGCGCCAGCAGCCCAGGCCAACCATCCTACGAGCAGTACTTC. As protein: CASSPGQPSYEQYF.

Only one count was recorded for this clone. This rearrangement joins TRBV7-2 to TRBJ1-2; D ambiguous. Germline lookup yields CDR1 SGHTA and CDR2 FQGNSA. The CDR3 consists of 16 residues. Deletions cut 5 bases from V and 1 base from J, with 17 bases between. The CDR3, as DNA: TGTGCCAGCAGCCCAGACATAAGGGATGTTAACTATGGCTACACCTTC. This encodes CASSPDIRDVNYGYTF.

The CDR3 sequence: CASSHGTETNGYTF. As DNA, the CDR3 is TGTGCCAGCAGCCACGGGACAGAAACTAATGGCTACACCTTC. V is TRBV4-2 and J is TRBJ1-2; 7 bases are a match to TRBD1. CDR3 length: 14 residues. Germline trimming cut 3 bases from V and 6 bases from J; bases unmatched to any gene: 7. Per germline, CDR1 LGHNA and CDR2 YNFKEQ.

V and J are TRBV30 and TRBJ2-5; weak D call: TRBD2 (6 bases). The J call may not be correct, given that the DNA end is closer to TRBJ2-7. Germline loops: CDR1 GTSNPN, CDR2 SVGIG (reference sequence). The CDR3 covers 12 residues. Here the CDR3 reads CAWSLGGYEQYF. CDR3 nucleotides: TGTGCCTGGAGTTTGGGAGGCTACGAGCAGTACTTC.

The genes are TRBV27 and TRBJ2-7, with 10 bases that match TRBD1. Germline assignment: CDR1 MNHEY and CDR2 SMNVEV (reference sequence). J lost 2 bases, V lost 6 bases, and 1 base had no gene match. This CDR3 comprises 13 residues. The CDR3 nucleotides read TGTGCCAGCAGCGGACAGGGGGCCTACGAGCAGTACTTC. Translation gives CASSGQGAYEQYF.

The genes are TRBV29-1 and TRBJ2-3; D perhaps matches TRBD2 (6 bases). This CDR3 comprises 15 residues. V lost 8 bases and J lost 0, with 18 bases in between. Germline V lookup: CDR1 SQVTM, CDR2 ANQGSEA. The chain's CDR3 is CSSMRAGTSTDTQYF. CDR3 bases: TGCAGCTCTATGAGGGCGGGGACTAGCACAGATACGCAGTATTTT.

The V gene is TRBV15, the J gene TRBJ2-7, with 8 bases identical to TRBD1. The CDR3 loop spans 18 amino acids. Germline V gene data show CDR1 as LNHNV and CDR2 as YYDKDF (reference sequence). The V segment lost 0 bases and the J segment 4 bases; nucleotides outside the gene matches: 14. CDR3 sequence: CATSRDPPTGVELYEQYF. The DNA of the CDR3 is TGTGCCACCAGCAGAGATCCCCCGACAGGGGTCGAATTATACGAGCAGTACTTC.

This clone occurred once. The chain carries TRBV7-3 and TRBJ2-3; weak D call: TRBD1 (5 bases). The CDR3 runs 14 residues. V was cut by 5 bases and J by 2 bases, with 11 bases left in between. Germline V gene data show CDR1 as SGHTA and CDR2 as FQGTGA. The CDR3 reads CASSQGYATDTQYF. The CDR3 nucleotides read TGTGCCAGCAGCCAGGGCTATGCCACAGATACGCAGTATTTT.

A single count supports this clone. This sequence joins TRBV9 and TRBJ1-2; D call uncertain. The germline V and J ends were trimmed by 3 bases and 3 bases, with 9 bases remaining between them. CDR3 length equals 13 residues. Germline CDR1 reads SGDLS; CDR2 reads YYNGEE. CDR3 protein: CASSGNGDYGYTF. The CDR3 DNA reads TGTGCCAGCAGCGGGAACGGCGACTATGGCTACACCTTC.

The chain joins TRBV27 to TRBJ2-7; D uncertain. This CDR3 comprises 12 residues. Trimming pared 2 bases from V and 6 bases from J, leaving 8 bases between. Germline CDR1 is MNHEY and CDR2 is SMNVEV (reference sequence). The CDR3: CASSLGGSEQYF. The CDR3 DNA follows: TGTGCCAGCAGTTTAGGTGGATCCGAGCAGTACTTC.

The rearrangement links TRBV7-9 to TRBJ2-7; the D is unclear. The CDR3 extends over 15 amino acids. CDR1 is SEHNR, CDR2 FQNEAQ, per germline (reference sequence). Trimming pared 1 base from V and 1 base from J, leaving 11 bases between. CDR3: CASSLEVDPSYEQYF. CDR3 bases: TGTGCCAGCAGCTTAGAAGTCGACCCTTCCTACGAGCAGTACTTC. Complete variable domain (other parts from reference TRBV7-9 and TRBJ2-7): DTGVSQNPRHKITKRGQNVTFRCDPISEHNRLYWYRQTLGQGPEFLTYFQNEAQLEKSRLLSDRFSAERPKGSFSTLEIQRTEQGDSAMYLCASSLEVDPSYEQYFGPGTRLTVT.

V is TRBV4-1 and J is TRBJ1-1; D gene unclear. The V gene lost 4 bases and the J gene lost 1 base, with 13 bases spanning the gap. The V gene's germline CDR1 is MGHRA and CDR2 YSYEKL. The CDR3 spans 15 residues. The CDR3 DNA sequence: TGCGCCAGCAGCCTCCAAACCCGTCCGAACACTGAAGCTTTCTTT. It is translated as CASSLQTRPNTEAFF.

V usage is TRBV6-5 and J usage is TRBJ2-1; no clear D. Germline V gives CDR1 MNHEY, CDR2 SVGAGI. The CDR3 is made up of 13 amino acids. The V gene lost 6 bases and the J gene lost 7 bases, with 13 bases spanning the gap. DNA for the CDR3: TGTGCCAGCAGCCTATTCCGTTCGAATGAGCAGTTCTTC. This codes for CASSLFRSNEQFF.

This clone was found once. The rearrangement links TRBV9 to TRBJ2-7, with D possibly TRBD2 on 5 matching bases. Germline CDR1 is SGDLS and CDR2 is YYNGEE. This CDR3 spans 13 amino acids. The V and J ends lost 4 bases and 4 bases respectively, with 12 bases between them. The CDR3 loop is CASSPWGDYEQYF. The CDR3 DNA reads as TGTGCCAGCAGCCCCTGGGGAGATTACGAGCAGTACTTC.

The chain employs TRBV5-6 and TRBJ2-3, with TRBD1 identical over 10 bases. Germline trimming cut 4 bases from V and 5 bases from J; bases unmatched to any gene: 4. The CDR3 extends over 14 amino acids. Germline assignment: CDR1 SGHDT and CDR2 YYEEEE. The DNA of the CDR3 is TGTGCCAGCAGCCGAGGACAGGGGGGAGATACGCAGTATTTT. Amino acid sequence: CASSRGQGGDTQYF.

The chain joins TRBV30 to TRBJ1-2; 7 bases agree with TRBD1. Looked up from germline, CDR1 is GTSNPN and CDR2 is SVGIG (reference sequence). This CDR3 is built from 14 residues. With 4 bases clipped from V and 2 bases from J, the junction kept 7 bases outside the gene matches. The CDR3 sequence is CAWTGDSSNYGYTF. Written as DNA, the CDR3 is TGTGCCTGGACCGGGGACAGTTCGAACTATGGCTACACCTTC.

This chain links TRBV6-6 with TRBJ1-6, with D unresolved. The CDR3 spans 13 residues. Germline CDR1 and CDR2: MNHNY and SVGAGI (reference sequence). V dropped 0 bases and J dropped 13 bases, with 10 bases sitting between them. The CDR3 reads CASSYSSGSPLHF. In DNA, the CDR3 is TGTGCCAGCAGTTACTCGAGTGGGAGCCCCCTCCACTTT.